The clone carrying this T cell receptor (beta chain) was counted once. V was shortened by 3 bases and J by 5 bases, with 10 bases between the two germline ends. From germline, CDR1 is SEHNR and CDR2 FQNEAQ (reference sequence). This CDR3 has 14 residues. The sample comes from a study of T cell responses to AZD1222 COVID-19 vaccine. Across the whole study: Second-dose timings of about 4 or about 12 weeks were pooled.

Profiling relied on immunoSEQ multiplex PCR, and the TCRdb table lists in-frame clones only, not all of them. Among roughly 150,000 clones, approximately 88% were seen once, and the ten largest hold approximately 2.3%. J is TRBJ1-4 and V is TRBV7-9; D is perhaps TRBD1 (6 bases). This TCR came from an adult in good health. Sample: peripheral blood, taken on day 0 of AZD1222 vaccination. The CDR3 loop reads CASSLGGQNEKLFF. CDR3 DNA: TGTGCCAGCAGCTTGGGGGGCCAGAATGAAAAACTGTTTTTT.